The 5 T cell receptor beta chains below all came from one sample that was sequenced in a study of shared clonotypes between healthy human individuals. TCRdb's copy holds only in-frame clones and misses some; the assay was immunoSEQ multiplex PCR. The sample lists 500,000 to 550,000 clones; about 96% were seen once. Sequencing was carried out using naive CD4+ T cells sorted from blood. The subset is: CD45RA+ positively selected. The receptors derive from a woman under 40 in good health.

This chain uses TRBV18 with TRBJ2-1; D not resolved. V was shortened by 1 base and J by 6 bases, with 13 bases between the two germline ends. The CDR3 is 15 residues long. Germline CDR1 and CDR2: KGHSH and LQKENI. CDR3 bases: TGTGCCAGCTCACCACAAAGTTCCCCCGGCAATGAGCAGTTCTTC. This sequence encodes CASSPQSSPGNEQFF.

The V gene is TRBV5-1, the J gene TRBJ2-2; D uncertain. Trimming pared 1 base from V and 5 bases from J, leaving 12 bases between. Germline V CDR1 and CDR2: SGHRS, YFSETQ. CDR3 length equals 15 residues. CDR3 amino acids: CASSLSWPGTGELFF. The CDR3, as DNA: TGCGCCAGCAGCTTGTCGTGGCCTGGGACCGGGGAGCTGTTTTTT.

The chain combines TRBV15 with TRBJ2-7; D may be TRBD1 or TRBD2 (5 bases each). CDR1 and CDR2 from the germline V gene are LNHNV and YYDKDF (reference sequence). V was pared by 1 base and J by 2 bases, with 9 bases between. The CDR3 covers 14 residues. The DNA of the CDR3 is TGTGCCACCAGCAGAGGGGACCCGACCTACGAGCAGTACTTC. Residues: CATSRGDPTYEQYF.

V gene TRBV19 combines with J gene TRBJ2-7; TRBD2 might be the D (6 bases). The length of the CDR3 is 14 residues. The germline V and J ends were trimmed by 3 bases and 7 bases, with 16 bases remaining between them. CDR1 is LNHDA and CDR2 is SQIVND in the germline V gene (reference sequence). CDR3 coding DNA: TGTGCCAGTAGTATCGTTAGCGGTGCTCCGGAGCAGTACTTC. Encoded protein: CASSIVSGAPEQYF.

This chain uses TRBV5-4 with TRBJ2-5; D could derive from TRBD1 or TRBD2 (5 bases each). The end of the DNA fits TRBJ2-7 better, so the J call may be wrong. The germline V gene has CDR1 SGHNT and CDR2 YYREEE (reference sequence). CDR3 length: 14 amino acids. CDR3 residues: CASSFDRDVYEQYF. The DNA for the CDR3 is TGTGCCAGCAGCTTCGATAGGGACGTATACGAGCAGTACTTC.